A selection of T cell receptor beta chains follows, all from one sample in a study of PD-1 blockade in classical Hodgkin lymphoma. TCRdb's copy holds only in-frame clones and misses some; the assay was immunoSEQ multiplex PCR. The repertoire includes fewer than 8,000 clones, nearly 80% of them detected once, and 3% to 4.5% sits in the top ten. The sample consisted of CD4+ T cells from blood, taken at baseline. These TCRs come from a human donor with classical Hodgkin lymphoma. CDR3s include the opening cysteine and the closing phenylalanine or tryptophan. A D gene is named only where the DNA matches it firmly. Not all rows give a size; the values are once, few, many and, for expanded clones, a class.

J gene,V gene,clone size,D gene,CDR3 protein,CDR3 DNA
TRBJ2-7,TRBV10-3,.,TRBD2,CATGGANSYEQYF,TGTGCCACCGGGGGGGCGAACTCCTACGAGCAGTACTTC
TRBJ1-6,TRBV7-8,.,TRBD1,CASSPDRGLANSPLHF,TGTGCCAGCAGCCCGGACAGGGGGCTTGCGAATTCACCCCTCCACTTT
TRBJ1-6,TRBV4-3,.,TRBD1,CASSQDPRGVGGVGNSPLHF,TGCGCCAGCAGCCAAGATCCCAGGGGGGTAGGGGGAGTGGGTAATTCACCCCTCCACTTT
TRBJ1-4,TRBV7-2,.,.,CASSFNEKLFF,TGTGCCAGCAGCTTTAATGAAAAACTGTTTTTT
TRBJ2-3,TRBV7-2,.,TRBD2,CASSSIAGGRLDTQYF,TGTGCCAGCAGCTCCATAGCGGGGGGCCGTCTAGATACGCAGTATTTT
TRBJ1-2,TRBV1,.,.,CTSTPLTQRVSYGYTF,TGCACCAGCACCCCCTTGACGCAACGAGTTTCGTATGGCTACACCTTC
TRBJ2-7,TRBV2,few,.,CASSAGRGHEQYF,TGTGCCAGCAGTGCCGGTCGGGGTCACGAGCAGTACTTC
TRBJ2-7,TRBV5-4,.,TRBD1,CASSLAGTGAYEQYF,TGTGCCAGCAGCTTGGCCGGGACAGGGGCCTACGAGCAGTACTTC
TRBJ2-5,TRBV7-9,.,.,CASSSGTSQETQYF,TGTGCCAGCAGCTCAGGGACCTCCCAGGAGACCCAGTACTTC
TRBJ2-1,TRBV27,.,.,CASSFLRQYDEQFF,TGTGCCAGCAGTTTCTTGAGGCAGTACGATGAGCAGTTCTTC
TRBJ1-6,TRBV5-4,.,TRBD1,CASSYTGTGGGSPLHF,TGTGCCAGCAGTTACACCGGGACAGGGGGCGGTTCACCCCTCCACTTT
TRBJ2-6,TRBV4-3,once,.,CASSRDNSGANVLTF,TGCGCCAGCAGCCGGGACAACTCTGGGGCCAACGTCCTGACTTTC
TRBJ2-2,TRBV2,.,.,CASNFGGVNTGELFF,TGTGCCAGCAATTTTGGGGGTGTGAACACCGGGGAGCTGTTTTTT
TRBJ2-7,TRBV30,.,.,CAWGSGKGEQYF,TGTGCCTGGGGTTCAGGGAAAGGCGAGCAGTACTTC
TRBJ1-1,TRBV15,.,.,CATSRDHIEVTEAFF,TGTGCCACCAGCAGAGATCACATTGAAGTCACTGAAGCTTTCTTT
TRBJ2-1,TRBV4-1,.,TRBD2,CASSQVTSGGYEQFF,TGCGCCAGCAGCCAAGTTACTAGCGGGGGTTATGAGCAGTTCTTC
TRBJ1-1,TRBV7-9,.,.,CASSFVPGMNTEAFF,TGTGCCAGCAGCTTTGTCCCCGGGATGAACACTGAAGCTTTCTTT
TRBJ1-4,TRBV5-4,.,.,CASSQANRGSEKLFF,TGTGCCAGCAGCCAAGCCAATAGGGGAAGTGAAAAACTGTTTTTT
TRBJ2-1,TRBV20-1,once,.,CSARFGNEQFF,TGCAGTGCTAGGTTTGGGAATGAGCAGTTCTTC
TRBJ2-7,TRBV7-9,few,.,CASSSSDEQYF,TGTGCCAGCAGCTCCTCCGACGAGCAGTACTTC
TRBJ1-3,TRBV18,.,TRBD1,CASSPQDRGNTIYF,TGTGCCAGCTCACCACAGGACAGGGGAAACACCATATATTTT
TRBJ1-1,TRBV11-2,.,TRBD1,CASSIGQGMAFF,TGTGCCAGCAGCATAGGACAGGGTATGGCTTTCTTT
TRBJ2-2,TRBV7-8,once,.,CASRSAGNTGELFF,TGTGCCAGCAGGTCGGCAGGGAACACCGGGGAGCTGTTTTTT
TRBJ1-1,TRBV9,.,.,CASSVEAGTEAFF,TGTGCCAGCAGCGTAGAAGCGGGGACTGAAGCTTTCTTT
TRBJ2-1,TRBV27,.,.,CASIPGAGANEQFF,TGTGCCAGCATTCCTGGGGCGGGGGCCAATGAGCAGTTCTTC
TRBJ2-3,TRBV28,.,TRBD2,CASSATPGLVIGHTDTQYF,TGTGCCAGCAGTGCCACCCCGGGACTAGTAATCGGCCACACAGATACGCAGTATTTT
TRBJ2-1,TRBV28,.,.,CASSDAGFPAVYEQFF,TGTGCCAGCAGCGATGCGGGATTTCCAGCCGTTTATGAGCAGTTCTTC
TRBJ2-7,TRBV7-9,.,.,CASSPTLGYEQYF,TGCGCCAGCAGCCCGACCCTGGGGTACGAGCAGTACTTC
TRBJ1-2,TRBV7-9,.,TRBD1,CAGASRRQGNNGYTF,TGTGCCGGAGCCTCGCGGCGACAGGGTAACAATGGCTACACCTTC
TRBJ1-2,TRBV6-6,.,.,CASTLGGGYTF,TGTGCCAGCACTTTAGGGGGTGGCTACACCTTC
TRBJ1-5,TRBV28,few,TRBD1,CASSKIGTERINQPQHF,TGTGCCAGCAGTAAGATCGGGACAGAAAGGATCAATCAGCCCCAGCATTTT
TRBJ2-1,TRBV4-2,.,TRBD2,CASSQEGTSGEQFF,TGTGCCAGCAGCCAAGAGGGGACTAGCGGGGAGCAGTTCTTC
TRBJ1-2,TRBV2,.,.,CASSEALKGLGGYTF,TGTGCCAGCAGTGAAGCGCTCAAGGGGCTGGGTGGCTACACCTTC
TRBJ1-4,TRBV19,.,.,CASSISVFNEKLFF,TGTGCCAGTAGTATTTCAGTTTTCAATGAAAAACTGTTTTTT
TRBJ1-2,TRBV11-2,.,TRBD1,CASRIRTGYYGYTF,TGTGCCAGCAGGATCAGGACAGGCTACTATGGCTACACCTTC
TRBJ2-7,TRBV5-6,.,TRBD1,CASNILQGAHREQYF,TGTGCCAGCAACATATTACAGGGGGCGCATCGCGAGCAGTACTTC
TRBJ2-7,TRBV4-1,.,TRBD1,CASSQDWTGVTYEQYF,TGCGCCAGCAGCCAAGATTGGACAGGGGTAACCTACGAGCAGTACTTC
TRBJ2-3,TRBV2,.,TRBD2,CASSPQRGTEYF,TGTGCCAGCAGTCCTCAGCGGGGGACGGAGTATTTT
TRBJ1-1,TRBV6-1,.,.,CASSAQRGNTEAFF,TGTGCCAGCAGTGCCCAGAGGGGGAACACTGAAGCTTTCTTT
TRBJ2-1,TRBV11-2,.,.,CASSLPLVYNEQFF,TGTGCCAGCAGCTTACCCCTAGTTTACAATGAGCAGTTCTTC
TRBJ2-3,TRBV9,.,.,CASSVLTGRTDTQYF,TGTGCCAGCAGCGTATTGACAGGCCGCACAGATACGCAGTATTTT
TRBJ2-1,TRBV9,.,.,CASSGGVVSYNEQFF,TGTGCCAGCAGCGGGGGGGTGGTCTCCTACAATGAGCAGTTCTTC
TRBJ2-7,TRBV6-1,.,.,CASSGRDSLPSVVGSYEQYF,TGTGCCAGCAGTGGCCGGGACAGCCTCCCTAGCGTGGTCGGATCCTACGAGCAGTACTTC
TRBJ2-7,TRBV7-9,.,TRBD1,CASSLIGWFGTGTTYEQYF,TGTGCCAGCAGCTTAATAGGGTGGTTTGGGACAGGGACAACCTACGAGCAGTACTTC
TRBJ1-1,TRBV29-1,.,.,CSVVQGGTEAFF,TGCAGCGTGGTCCAGGGCGGCACTGAAGCTTTCTTT
TRBJ2-1,TRBV7-8,.,TRBD1,CASSARDSRYNEQFF,TGTGCCAGCAGCGCCAGGGACAGCCGCTACAATGAGCAGTTCTTC
TRBJ2-3,TRBV4-2,.,TRBD2,CASSPGLAGMQGTQYF,TGTGCCAGCAGCCCGGGACTAGCGGGGATGCAAGGTACGCAGTATTTT
TRBJ2-4,TRBV7-2,.,TRBD1,CASSSPSYGQGGAKNIQYF,TGTGCCAGCAGCTCCCCATCTTATGGACAGGGGGGGGCCAAAAACATTCAGTACTTC
TRBJ2-7,TRBV11-2,.,TRBD1,CASSSRTGRQYF,TGTGCCAGCAGCTCAAGGACAGGGAGACAGTACTTC
TRBJ1-5,TRBV28,.,.,CASSSDWNNQPQHF,TGTGCCAGCAGTTCAGACTGGAATAATCAGCCCCAGCATTTT
TRBJ1-2,TRBV7-9,.,.,CASREGTSYGYTF,TGTGCCAGCAGGGAGGGGACCTCCTATGGCTACACCTTC
TRBJ1-3,TRBV6-1,.,.,CASSDRAFSNGNTIYF,TGTGCCAGCAGTGACAGAGCATTTTCGAATGGAAACACCATATATTTT
TRBJ1-6,TRBV18,few,.,CASSPRQPKGSPLHF,TGTGCCAGCTCACCCCGCCAGCCCAAGGGTTCACCCCTCCACTTT
TRBJ2-1,TRBV25-1,.,TRBD2,CASSESQRGAGEQFF,TGTGCCAGCAGTGAGTCCCAGCGGGGGGCCGGTGAGCAGTTCTTC